This note documents a single T cell receptor beta chain sequence. The libraries were made with immunoSEQ v3. Using immunoSEQ multiplex PCR, the repertoire was profiled, and TCRdb retains in-frame clones only, with some absent. The sample yields about 15,000 clones, around 88% seen once. The sample belongs to a study of TIL therapy for anti-PD-1-resistant metastatic lung cancer. About the research overall: Patients then received nivolumab; progressors got lymphodepletion, TIL and IL-2. Tumors had a median PD-L1 proportion score of less than 6.5%.

In germline, CDR1 is SNHLY, CDR2 FYNNEI. The V gene lost 4 bases and the J gene lost 3 bases, with 13 bases spanning the gap. The CDR3 runs 15 residues. Time point described: pre-treatment sample, taken before nivolumab and TIL therapy. The rearrangement joins TRBV2 to TRBJ1-5; no reliable D call. The input for sequencing was blood, taken at baseline. The TCR was taken from a person aged 25 to 85 with non-small cell lung cancer. Here the CDR3 DNA reads TGTGCCAGCAGTGCAAACAGTATGATCAATCAGCCCCAGCATTTT. Residues: CASSANSMINQPQHF.